These 25 T cell receptor beta chains originate from one sample sequenced in a study of blood T cell repertoires in COVID-19. Using immunoSEQ multiplex PCR, the repertoire was profiled, and TCRdb retains in-frame clones only, with some absent. The sample has about 220,000 clones, around 86% seen once; the top ten hold roughly 5%. Material for sequencing was peripheral blood. All receptors come from a human donor in a cohort sampled during active COVID-19.

The chain has TRBV24-1 and TRBJ1-2, with 10 bases aligning to TRBD1. Per the germline V gene, CDR1 is KGHDR and CDR2 is SFDVKD. V was pared by 10 bases and J by 0 bases, with 4 bases of the junction left unmatched. There are 14 residues in the CDR3. This CDR3 is CATSDRGPNYGYTF. DNA of the CDR3: TGTGCCACGAGCGACAGGGGGCCTAACTATGGCTACACCTTC.

This clone was seen a handful of times. J is TRBJ1-2 and V is TRBV3-1 (or the pseudogene TRBV3-2); maybe TRBD1 (6 bases). The V end was cut by 1 base, the J end by 8 bases, with 11 bases between. The V gene's germline CDR1 is LGHDT and CDR2 YNNKEL (reference sequence). The CDR3 length is 13 residues. The CDR3 protein is CASSQAQGKGYTF. CDR3 in DNA: TGTGCCAGCAGCCAAGCACAGGGTAAGGGCTACACCTTC.

The rearrangement uses TRBV5-8 and TRBJ1-6; 7 positions match TRBD1. The CDR3 spans 13 residues. Germline assignment: CDR1 SGHTS and CDR2 YDEGEE. The V gene end was trimmed by 3 bases and the J gene end by 7 bases; junction bases not matched to a gene: 1. The CDR3 here is CASSSQGNSPLHF. CDR3 bases: TGTGCCAGCAGCTCACAGGGGAATTCACCCCTCCACTTT.

This clone was seen a few times. The sample has other DNA sequences that encode this CDR3 too. The chain combines TRBV7-3 with TRBJ2-3; D gene unclear. The germline CDR1 and CDR2 sequences are SGHTA and FQGTGA. The CDR3 runs to 14 residues. V lost 0 bases, J lost 4 bases, and 8 bases lay in between. The CDR3 DNA sequence: TGTGCCAGCAGCTTAACGCGTGCCCCAGATACGCAGTATTTT. Protein: CASSLTRAPDTQYF.

This chain joins TRBV27 and TRBJ1-2, with D perhaps matching TRBD1 (5 bases). The CDR3 extends over 13 amino acids. From germline, CDR1 is MNHEY and CDR2 SMNVEV (reference sequence). V lost 3 bases and J 4 bases, leaving 9 bases between the germline ends. The CDR3: CASSFQGGYGYTF. The CDR3 region has the DNA TGTGCCAGCAGTTTCCAGGGAGGCTATGGCTACACCTTC.

The gene calls are TRBV30 and TRBJ1-5; 7 bases map to TRBD1. The junction had 5 bases not matched to a gene; V was cut back by 3 bases and J by 3 bases. Germline lookup yields CDR1 GTSNPN and CDR2 SVGIG (reference sequence). This CDR3 spans 14 amino acids. The CDR3 region is CAWSDGTDNQPQHF. DNA for the CDR3: TGTGCCTGGAGCGATGGGACAGACAATCAGCCCCAGCATTTT.

This clone was counted only a few times. V usage is TRBV6-2 or TRBV6-3 and J usage is TRBJ2-3; the match to TRBD2 covers 12 bases. The CDR3 is made up of 17 amino acids. Germline assignment: CDR1 MNHEY and CDR2 SVGEGT. V lost 2 bases and J lost 4; bases outside the gene matches: 7. The CDR3 reads CASSYPLAGGRSDTQYF. The CDR3 DNA sequence: TGTGCCAGCAGTTACCCCCTAGCGGGAGGGCGGTCAGATACGCAGTATTTT.

This chain links TRBV28 with TRBJ1-2; TRBD1 agrees at 9 bases. J was trimmed by 7 bases and V by 5 bases; bases with no gene match: 11. Germline V gene sequence: CDR1 MDHEN, CDR2 SYDVKM. This CDR3 has 15 residues. CDR3 nucleotide sequence: TGTGCCAGCAGTCCCCCGGGACAGGGATGGTCTGGCTACACCTTC. Translation gives CASSPPGQGWSGYTF.

The chain uses TRBV7-3 and TRBJ2-6, with D possibly TRBD1 on 6 matching bases. Trimming took 1 base from V and 1 from J, leaving 14 bases between them. The CDR3 spans 18 residues. Germline V gene sequence: CDR1 SGHTA, CDR2 FQGTGA. The CDR3 DNA reads TGTGCCAGCAGCTTAAAGGCAGGGGTCTCGTCTGGGGCCAACGTCCTGACTTTC. This sequence encodes CASSLKAGVSSGANVLTF. Combining the CDR3 with reference TRBV7-3 and TRBJ2-6 gives the whole variable domain GAGVSQTPSNKVTEKGKYVELRCDPISGHTALYWYRQSLGQGPEFLIYFQGTGAADDSGLPNDRFFAVRPEGSVSTLKIQRTERGDSAVYLCASSLKAGVSSGANVLTFGAGSRLTVL.

The rearrangement joins TRBV25-1 to TRBJ2-1, with 9 bases identical to TRBD2. Germline V gene sequence: CDR1 MGHDK, CDR2 SYGVNS. With V trimmed by 1 base and J by 7 bases, 8 bases remained unmatched. This CDR3 has 16 amino acids. The CDR3, as DNA: TGTGCCAGCAGTGAATGGGTAGCGGGAGTCCGGAATGAGCAGTTCTTC. It specifies CASSEWVAGVRNEQFF.

This chain connects TRBV6-1 to TRBJ2-7; 8 bases fit TRBD1. Trimming cost V 0 bases and J 4 bases; bases outside gene matches: 5. The germline CDR1 and CDR2 sequences are MNHNS and SASEGT. The CDR3 has 15 residues. CDR3 region: CASSEARTGLYEQYF. CDR3 bases: TGTGCCAGCAGTGAAGCCAGGACAGGGTTGTACGAGCAGTACTTC.

This rearrangement joins TRBV5-5 to TRBJ2-7, with D tentatively TRBD2 (6 bases). Germline CDR1 SGHKS, CDR2 YYEKEE (reference sequence). The CDR3 totals 13 residues. With 3 bases removed from V and 9 bases from J, the gap between germline ends came to 16 bases. CDR3 sequence (DNA): TGTGCCAGCAGCTGGGGGGACGGGCGTGTGCAGTACTTC. Protein: CASSWGDGRVQYF.

The V and J genes are TRBV5-1 and TRBJ2-1; the D gene is possibly TRBD2 (5 bases). Trimming stripped 5 bases from V and 4 bases from J, with 13 bases between. The CDR3 loop spans 14 amino acids. Germline V gives CDR1 SGHRS, CDR2 YFSETQ. The CDR3 region has the DNA TGCGCCAGCAGTTCGGACTCGACTTACAATGAGCAGTTCTTC. Protein: CASSSDSTYNEQFF.

This chain uses TRBV5-1 with TRBJ2-3; the D gene is possibly TRBD2 (5 bases). Trimming removed 0 bases at V and 4 bases at J, with 12 bases between. The CDR3 totals 15 residues. Germline CDR1 and CDR2: SGHRS and YFSETQ. The DNA of the CDR3 is TGCGCCAGCAGCTTGGAGGAGCGGCGGGCAGATACGCAGTATTTT. Residues: CASSLEERRADTQYF.

This clone showed up just a few times. J is TRBJ1-1 and V is TRBV5-5; 8 bases line up with TRBD1. The V gene end was trimmed by 0 bases and the J gene end by 6 bases; junction bases not matched to a gene: 4. The CDR3 spans 14 residues. Germline loops: CDR1 SGHKS, CDR2 YYEKEE (reference sequence). The DNA of the CDR3 is TGTGCCAGCAGCTTGGTAGGACAGGGAGCTGAAGCTTTCTTT. Its translation: CASSLVGQGAEAFF. Together with reference TRBV5-5 and TRBJ1-1, the CDR3 gives the full variable domain: DAGVTQSPTHLIKTRGQQVTLRCSPISGHKSVSWYQQVLGQGPQFIFQYYEKEERGRGNFPDRFSARQFPNYSSELNVNALLLGDSALYLCASSLVGQGAEAFFGQGTRLTVV.

The chain recombines TRBV30 with TRBJ2-3; 7 bases match TRBD1. The V gene's germline CDR1 is GTSNPN and CDR2 SVGIG (reference sequence). The CDR3 totals 13 residues. Trimming removed 2 bases from V and 5 bases from J; junction bases left unmatched: 4. CDR3 nucleotide sequence: TGTGCCTGGAGTAGCAGGGGGAAAGATACGCAGTATTTT. Translating gives CAWSSRGKDTQYF.

The chain combines TRBV28 with TRBJ2-2, with 9 bases aligning to TRBD2. Germline V gene data show CDR1 as MDHEN and CDR2 as SYDVKM. Trimming cost V 6 bases and J 6 bases; bases outside gene matches: 11. This CDR3 comprises 16 residues. This chain's CDR3 is CASRPGLAVKAGELFF. The CDR3 DNA reads TGTGCCAGCAGACCGGGACTAGCCGTGAAGGCCGGGGAGCTGTTTTTT.

The rearrangement links TRBV28 to TRBJ2-7, with 10 bases lining up with TRBD2. This CDR3 has 14 residues. Germline-derived CDR1 and CDR2 are MDHEN and SYDVKM. Unmatched junction bases numbered 7, after V lost 2 bases and J lost 9 bases. The CDR3 spells CASSLILAGARQYF. In DNA, the CDR3 is TGTGCCAGCAGTTTAATCCTAGCGGGAGCGAGGCAGTACTTC.

The chain combines TRBV12-5 with TRBJ1-3; the D is unclear. V was shortened by 1 base and J by 8 bases, with 15 bases between the two germline ends. Germline V gene lookup returns CDR1 LGHNT and CDR2 FRNRAP. The CDR3 spans 15 residues. The CDR3 here is CASGLGHRERDTIYF. The CDR3 DNA reads as TGTGCTAGTGGTTTGGGACACCGTGAGAGGGACACCATATATTTT.

This sequence joins TRBV28 and TRBJ1-3; 7 bases line up with TRBD1. Germline V gene data show CDR1 as MDHEN and CDR2 as SYDVKM. This CDR3 region has 14 residues. Losses at the gene ends were 6 bases for V and 0 bases for J; bases not matched to a gene: 2. CDR3 sequence (DNA): TGTGCCAGCAGGACAGGGATCTCTGGAAACACCATATATTTT. Protein product: CASRTGISGNTIYF.

The rearrangement uses TRBV25-1 and TRBJ2-1; D possibly corresponds to TRBD2 (6 bases). The CDR3 runs to 14 residues. Trimming took 5 bases from V and 1 from J, leaving 9 bases between them. Germline CDR1 reads MGHDK; CDR2 reads SYGVNS. This CDR3 is CASSPGGSYNEQFF. CDR3 nucleotide sequence: TGTGCCAGCAGTCCTGGGGGGTCCTACAATGAGCAGTTCTTC.

The V gene is TRBV7-8, the J gene TRBJ2-2; D is uncertain. V shed 1 base and J shed 8 bases, with 5 bases lying between them. This CDR3 is 12 amino acids long. Per germline, CDR1 SGHVS and CDR2 FQNEAQ. The CDR3 is CASSLVPGELFF. The CDR3 DNA is TGTGCCAGCAGCTTAGTTCCGGGGGAGCTGTTTTTT.

This chain joins TRBV12-3 or TRBV12-4 and TRBJ2-1; TRBD2 agrees at 8 bases. The CDR3 spans 12 residues. Trimming at V came to 6 bases and at J to 13 bases, leaving 8 bases not matched to a gene. CDR3 protein: CASSSFGLAQFF. The CDR3, as DNA: TGTGCCAGCAGCTCATTCGGACTAGCTCAGTTCTTC.

This sequence joins TRBV27 and TRBJ1-1; 9 bases line up with TRBD1. The CDR3 has 15 amino acids. Per germline, CDR1 MNHEY and CDR2 SMNVEV (reference sequence). After removal of 0 bases from V and 3 bases from J, the junction contained 2 bases not matched to a gene. CDR3 sequence: CASSLSGTGYTEAFF. DNA for the CDR3: TGTGCCAGCAGTTTATCCGGGACAGGGTACACTGAAGCTTTCTTT.

V gene TRBV6-2 or TRBV6-3 combines with J gene TRBJ1-5, with a tentative D call TRBD1 (5 bases). V lost 5 bases, J lost 5 bases, and 16 bases lay in between. Germline loops: CDR1 MNHEY, CDR2 SVGEGT. The CDR3 has 15 amino acids. The CDR3 DNA sequence: TGTGCCAGCAGTATTTGGGGGGAATCAGATCAGCCCCAGCATTTT. Translating it yields CASSIWGESDQPQHF.